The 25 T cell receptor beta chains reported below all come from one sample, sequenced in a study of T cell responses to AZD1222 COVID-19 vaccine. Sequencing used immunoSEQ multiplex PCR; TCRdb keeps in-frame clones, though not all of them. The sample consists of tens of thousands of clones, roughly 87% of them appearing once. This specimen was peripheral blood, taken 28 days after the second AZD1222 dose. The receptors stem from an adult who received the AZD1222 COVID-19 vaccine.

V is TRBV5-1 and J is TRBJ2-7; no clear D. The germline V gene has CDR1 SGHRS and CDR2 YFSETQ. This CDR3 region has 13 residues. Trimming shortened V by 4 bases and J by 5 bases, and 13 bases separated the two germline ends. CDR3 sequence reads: CASSEGTWDEQYF. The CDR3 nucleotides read TGCGCCAGCAGCGAAGGTACCTGGGACGAGCAGTACTTC.

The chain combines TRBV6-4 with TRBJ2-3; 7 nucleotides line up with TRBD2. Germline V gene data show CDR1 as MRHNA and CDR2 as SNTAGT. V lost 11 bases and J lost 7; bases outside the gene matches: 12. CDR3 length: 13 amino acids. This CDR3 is CAPEWEGQYTQYF. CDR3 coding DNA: TGTGCCCCCGAGTGGGAGGGCCAGTATACGCAGTATTTT.

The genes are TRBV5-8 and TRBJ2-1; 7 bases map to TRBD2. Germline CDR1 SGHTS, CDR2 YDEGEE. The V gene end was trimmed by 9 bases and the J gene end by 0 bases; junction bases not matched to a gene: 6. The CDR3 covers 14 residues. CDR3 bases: TGTGCCACCCTCCGACTAGCCTCCTACAATGAGCAGTTCTTC. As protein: CATLRLASYNEQFF.

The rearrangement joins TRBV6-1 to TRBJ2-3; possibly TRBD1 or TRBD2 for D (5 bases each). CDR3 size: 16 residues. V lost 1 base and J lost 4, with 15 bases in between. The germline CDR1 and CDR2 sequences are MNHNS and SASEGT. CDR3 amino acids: CASSEGGMVGSDTQYF. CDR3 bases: TGTGCCAGCAGTGAAGGGGGGATGGTAGGGTCAGATACGCAGTATTTT.

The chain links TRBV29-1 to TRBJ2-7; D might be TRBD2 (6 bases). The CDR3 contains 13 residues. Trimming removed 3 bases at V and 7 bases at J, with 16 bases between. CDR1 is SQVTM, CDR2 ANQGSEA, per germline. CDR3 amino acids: CSVEGTLGGEQYF. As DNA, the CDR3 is TGCAGCGTTGAGGGGACCCTGGGGGGAGAGCAGTACTTC.

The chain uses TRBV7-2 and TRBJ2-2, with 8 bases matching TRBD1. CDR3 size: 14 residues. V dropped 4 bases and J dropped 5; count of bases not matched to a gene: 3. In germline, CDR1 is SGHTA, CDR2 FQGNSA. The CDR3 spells CASSWTGRTGELFF. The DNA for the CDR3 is TGTGCCAGCAGCTGGACAGGGCGGACCGGGGAGCTGTTTTTT.

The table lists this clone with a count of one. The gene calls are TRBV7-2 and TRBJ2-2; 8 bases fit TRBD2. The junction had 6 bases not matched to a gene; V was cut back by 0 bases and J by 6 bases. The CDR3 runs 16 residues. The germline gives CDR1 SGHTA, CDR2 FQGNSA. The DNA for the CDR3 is TGTGCCAGCAGCTTAGCGAGCGGGAGTGGATCCGGGGAGCTGTTTTTT. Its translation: CASSLASGSGSGELFF.

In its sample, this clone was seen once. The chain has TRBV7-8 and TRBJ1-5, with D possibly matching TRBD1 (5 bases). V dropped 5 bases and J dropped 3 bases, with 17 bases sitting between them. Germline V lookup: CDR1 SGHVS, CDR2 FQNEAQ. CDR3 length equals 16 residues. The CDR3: CASSRGVGGPNQPQHF. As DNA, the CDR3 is TGTGCCAGCAGCCGGGGGGTGGGAGGGCCCAATCAGCCCCAGCATTTT. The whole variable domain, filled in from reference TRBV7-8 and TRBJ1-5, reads GAGVSQSPRYKVAKRGQDVALRCDPISGHVSLFWYQQALGQGPEFLTYFQNEAQLDKSGLPSDRFFAERPEGSVSTLKIQRTQQEDSAVYLCASSRGVGGPNQPQHFGDGTRLSIL.

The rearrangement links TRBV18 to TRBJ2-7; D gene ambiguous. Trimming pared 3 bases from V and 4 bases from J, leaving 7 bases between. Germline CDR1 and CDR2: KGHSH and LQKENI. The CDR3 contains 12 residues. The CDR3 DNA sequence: TGTGCCAGCTCACCGGCGGTGTACGAGCAGTACTTC. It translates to CASSPAVYEQYF.

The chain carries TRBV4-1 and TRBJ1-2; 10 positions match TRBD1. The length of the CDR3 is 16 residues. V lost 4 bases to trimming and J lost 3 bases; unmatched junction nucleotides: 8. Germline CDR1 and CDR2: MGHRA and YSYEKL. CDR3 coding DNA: TGCGCCAGCAGCCCTCTCCGACAGGGGGCGTACTATGGCTACACCTTC. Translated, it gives CASSPLRQGAYYGYTF.

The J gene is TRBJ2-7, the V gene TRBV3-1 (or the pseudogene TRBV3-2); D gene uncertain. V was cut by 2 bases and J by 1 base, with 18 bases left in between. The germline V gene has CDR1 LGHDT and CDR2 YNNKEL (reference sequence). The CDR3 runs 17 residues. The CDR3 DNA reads TGTGCCAGCAGCCAAACGCCCCGCCGAGTTGGTTCCTACGAGCAGTACTTC. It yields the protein CASSQTPRRVGSYEQYF.

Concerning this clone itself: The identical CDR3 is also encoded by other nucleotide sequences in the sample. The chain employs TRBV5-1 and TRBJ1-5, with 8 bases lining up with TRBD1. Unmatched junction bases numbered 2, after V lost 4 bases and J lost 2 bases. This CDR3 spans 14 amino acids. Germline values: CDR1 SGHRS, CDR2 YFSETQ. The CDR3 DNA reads TGCGCCAGCAGCCCAGGGGGCGGCAATCAGCCCCAGCATTTT. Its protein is CASSPGGGNQPQHF.

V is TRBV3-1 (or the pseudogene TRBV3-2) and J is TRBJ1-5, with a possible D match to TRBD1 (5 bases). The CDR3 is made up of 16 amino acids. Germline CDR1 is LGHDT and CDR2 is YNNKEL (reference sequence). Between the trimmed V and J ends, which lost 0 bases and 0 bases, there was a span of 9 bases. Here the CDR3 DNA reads TGTGCCAGCAGCCAAGATGGGGGGGTTAGCAATCAGCCCCAGCATTTT. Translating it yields CASSQDGGVSNQPQHF.

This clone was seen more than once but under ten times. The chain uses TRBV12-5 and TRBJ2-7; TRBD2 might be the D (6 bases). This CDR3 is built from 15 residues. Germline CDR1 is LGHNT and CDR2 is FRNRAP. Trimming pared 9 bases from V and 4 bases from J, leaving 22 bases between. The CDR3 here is CASLPSGGITYEQYF. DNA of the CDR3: TGTGCTAGCCTCCCATCTGGAGGGATCACGTACGAGCAGTACTTC.

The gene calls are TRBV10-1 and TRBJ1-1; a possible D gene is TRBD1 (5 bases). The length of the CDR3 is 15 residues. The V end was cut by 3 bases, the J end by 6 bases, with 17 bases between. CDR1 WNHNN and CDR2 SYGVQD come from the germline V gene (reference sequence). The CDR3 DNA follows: TGCGCCAGCAGTGAATCCCGGGAAACGGGGGCTGAAGCTTTCTTT. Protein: CASSESRETGAEAFF.

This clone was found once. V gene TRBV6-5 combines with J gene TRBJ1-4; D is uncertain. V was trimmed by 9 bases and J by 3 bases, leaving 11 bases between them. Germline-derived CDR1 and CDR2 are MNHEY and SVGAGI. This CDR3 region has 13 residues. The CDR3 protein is CASRAGPNEKLFF. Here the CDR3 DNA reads TGTGCCAGTCGGGCCGGCCCTAATGAAAAACTGTTTTTT.

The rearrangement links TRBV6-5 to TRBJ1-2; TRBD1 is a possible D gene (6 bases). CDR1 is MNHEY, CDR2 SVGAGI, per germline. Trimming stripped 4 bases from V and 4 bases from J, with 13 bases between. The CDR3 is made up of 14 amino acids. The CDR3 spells CASSLSGHPYGYTF. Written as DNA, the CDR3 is TGTGCCAGCAGTTTATCGGGACACCCCTATGGCTACACCTTC.

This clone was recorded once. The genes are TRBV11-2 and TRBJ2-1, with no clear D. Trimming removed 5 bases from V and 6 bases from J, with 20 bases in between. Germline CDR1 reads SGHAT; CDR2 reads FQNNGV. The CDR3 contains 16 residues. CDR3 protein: CASSRLLVPAGNEQFF. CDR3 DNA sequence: TGTGCCAGCAGCCGCCTACTGGTCCCGGCCGGCAATGAGCAGTTCTTC.

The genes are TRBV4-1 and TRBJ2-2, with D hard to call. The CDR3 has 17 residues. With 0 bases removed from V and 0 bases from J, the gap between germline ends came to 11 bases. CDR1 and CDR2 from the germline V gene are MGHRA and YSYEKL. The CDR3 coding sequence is TGCGCCAGCAGCCAAGAACCAATCGGATCGAACACCGGGGAGCTGTTTTTT. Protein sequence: CASSQEPIGSNTGELFF.

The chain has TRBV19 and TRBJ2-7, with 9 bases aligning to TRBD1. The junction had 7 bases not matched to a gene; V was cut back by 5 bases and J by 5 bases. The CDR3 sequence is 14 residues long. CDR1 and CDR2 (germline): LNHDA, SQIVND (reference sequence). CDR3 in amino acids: CASSSQGANHEQYF. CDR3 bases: TGTGCCAGTAGTTCACAGGGGGCGAACCACGAGCAGTACTTC.

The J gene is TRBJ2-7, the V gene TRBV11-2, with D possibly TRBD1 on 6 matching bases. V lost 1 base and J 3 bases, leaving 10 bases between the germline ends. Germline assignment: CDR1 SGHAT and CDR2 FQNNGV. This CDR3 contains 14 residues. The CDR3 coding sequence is TGTGCCAGCAGCTTAGCGGGACACAACTACGAGCAGTACTTC. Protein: CASSLAGHNYEQYF.

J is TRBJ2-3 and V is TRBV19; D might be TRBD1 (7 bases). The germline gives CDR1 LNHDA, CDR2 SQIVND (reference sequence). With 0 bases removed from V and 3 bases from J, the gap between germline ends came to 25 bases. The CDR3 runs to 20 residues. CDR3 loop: CASSIDHPDWTGGSTDTQYF. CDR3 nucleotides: TGTGCCAGTAGTATAGATCACCCTGACTGGACAGGAGGGAGTACAGATACGCAGTATTTT.

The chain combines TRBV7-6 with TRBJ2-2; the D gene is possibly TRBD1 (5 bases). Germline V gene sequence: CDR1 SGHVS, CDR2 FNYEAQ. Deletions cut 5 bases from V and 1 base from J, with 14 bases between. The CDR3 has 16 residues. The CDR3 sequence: CASSPLGARNTGELFF. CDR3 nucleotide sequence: TGTGCCAGCAGCCCCCTTGGGGCGCGGAACACCGGGGAGCTGTTTTTT.

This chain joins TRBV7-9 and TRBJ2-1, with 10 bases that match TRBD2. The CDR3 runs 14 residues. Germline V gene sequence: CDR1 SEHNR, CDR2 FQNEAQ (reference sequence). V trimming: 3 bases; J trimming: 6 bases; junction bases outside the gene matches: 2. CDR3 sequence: CASSFSSGSNEQFF. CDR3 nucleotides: TGTGCCAGCAGCTTCTCTAGCGGGAGCAATGAGCAGTTCTTC. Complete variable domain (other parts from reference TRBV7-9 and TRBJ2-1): DTGVSQNPRHKITKRGQNVTFRCDPISEHNRLYWYRQTLGQGPEFLTYFQNEAQLEKSRLLSDRFSAERPKGSFSTLEIQRTEQGDSAMYLCASSFSSGSNEQFFGPGTRLTVL.

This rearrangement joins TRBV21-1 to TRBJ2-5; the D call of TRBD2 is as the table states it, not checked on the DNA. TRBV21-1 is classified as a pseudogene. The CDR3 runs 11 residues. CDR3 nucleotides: TGTGCCAGCAGCCCTCGGGGGGACCAGTACTTC. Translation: CASSPRGDQYF.